This T cell receptor beta chain was profiled in a study of blood T cell repertoires in COVID-19. Overall study: From T cells, B-cell-depleted T cells, or PBMCs came the material, which was cDNA or gDNA.

In the authors' methods: From reference gene primer amplification, estimates of nucleated cell counts were derived. Data came from immunoSEQ multiplex PCR; TCRdb stores just in-frame clones and leaves some out. The DNA was the basis for D and trimming; V, J and clone size are from that table. The sample carries 150,000 or so clones, 75% to 90% recorded once. Enrolment of Seattle patients took place during active infection, and they were followed longitudinally. Trimming shortened V by 3 bases and J by 0 bases, and 9 bases separated the two germline ends. This CDR3 region has 14 residues. Germline V gene lookup returns CDR1 MDHEN and CDR2 SYDVKM.

Sequenced material: peripheral blood. The rearrangement uses TRBV28 and TRBJ2-7; D might be TRBD2 (5 bases). The source of this sequence is a man younger than 30 with COVID-19, enrolled during active disease. The CDR3 nucleotides read TGTGCCAGCAGTTTGACTACGGTCTCCTACGAGCAGTACTTC. Amino acid sequence: CASSLTTVSYEQYF.